Sequencing of this T cell receptor (beta chain) was carried out in a study of T cell responses to AZD1222 COVID-19 vaccine. Sequencing was performed with immunoSEQ multiplex PCR; in TCRdb, only in-frame clones are kept and a portion is missing. Altogether more than 65,000 clones are present, around four fifths being singletons, with the ten largest covering around 25%. The CDR3 length is 13 residues. Between the trimmed V and J ends, which lost 6 bases and 2 bases, there was a span of 8 bases. Germline assignment: CDR1 MNHEY and CDR2 SVGEGT. The receptor's source is an adult who received the AZD1222 COVID-19 vaccine. Sequenced here: peripheral blood, sampled 28 days after the second AZD1222 dose. This rearrangement joins TRBV6-2 or TRBV6-3 to TRBJ1-5; D is unclear. The CDR3 reads CASSEWGNQPQHF. In DNA form, the CDR3 reads TGTGCCAGCAGCGAGTGGGGCAATCAGCCCCAGCATTTT.